This T cell receptor (beta chain) was documented in a study of cytotoxic CD8 clonotypes in ibrutinib-treated CLL. As for the study in general: The response samples were taken once patients had been treated for a median of around twelve months, range 6 to 36.

Some clones are missing from TCRdb's copy, which holds only in-frame ones; the method was immunoSEQ multiplex PCR. Of about 68,000 clones in the sample, 90% are singletons; the top ten hold under 4%. Broader study findings: Clonality went up at the time of ibrutinib response, stayed stable in sustained remission, and later dropped back toward its baseline level at progression.

Comment on this clone: Its antigen is currently unknown.

Looked up from germline, CDR1 is SGHVS and CDR2 is FQNEAQ. Trimming took 0 bases from V and 3 from J; bases not matched to a gene: 10. The CDR3 contains 18 residues. The sequence came from a human donor with chronic lymphocytic leukemia. The rearrangement uses TRBV7-8 and TRBJ2-7; 11 bases line up with TRBD2. Sequencing used PBMCs, obtained after 12 months of ibrutinib treatment. CDR3 DNA: TGTGCCAGCAGCTTAGCGGCCCAGGGACTAGCGGACTACTACGAGCAGTACTTC. Translation: CASSLAAQGLADYYEQYF.